This T cell receptor beta chain was sequenced in a study of T cell changes during pregnancy in multiple sclerosis. Produced via immunoSEQ multiplex PCR; TCRdb's table is partial and in-frame only. The profile shows fewer than 25,000 clones, around nine tenths of them singletons. Germline assignment: CDR1 SSHAT and CDR2 FNYEAQ (reference sequence). CDR3 size: 16 residues. This clone occurred once. Mismatch with germline at one junction end may stem from a read error. Different DNA sequences within this sample yield the same CDR3. This TCR was recovered from a female donor with multiple sclerosis, enrolled in a pregnancy study. V and J are TRBV7-7 and TRBJ1-4; 9 nucleotides align to TRBD1. The sample in question was CD8+ T cells from peripheral blood mononuclear cells, obtained in the first trimester of pregnancy. In nucleotides, the CDR3 is TGCGCTAGCAGCTTACCCACAGGGGGCGCTTACGAAAAACTGTTTTTT. Translated: CASSLPTGGAYEKLFF. The whole variable domain, remainder taken from reference TRBV7-7 and TRBJ1-4, is GAGVSQSPRYKVTKRGQDVTLRCDPISSHATLYWYQQALGQGPEFLTYFNYEAQPDKSGLPSDRFSAERPEGSISTLTIQRTEQRDSAMYRCASSLPTGGAYEKLFFGSGTQLSVL.